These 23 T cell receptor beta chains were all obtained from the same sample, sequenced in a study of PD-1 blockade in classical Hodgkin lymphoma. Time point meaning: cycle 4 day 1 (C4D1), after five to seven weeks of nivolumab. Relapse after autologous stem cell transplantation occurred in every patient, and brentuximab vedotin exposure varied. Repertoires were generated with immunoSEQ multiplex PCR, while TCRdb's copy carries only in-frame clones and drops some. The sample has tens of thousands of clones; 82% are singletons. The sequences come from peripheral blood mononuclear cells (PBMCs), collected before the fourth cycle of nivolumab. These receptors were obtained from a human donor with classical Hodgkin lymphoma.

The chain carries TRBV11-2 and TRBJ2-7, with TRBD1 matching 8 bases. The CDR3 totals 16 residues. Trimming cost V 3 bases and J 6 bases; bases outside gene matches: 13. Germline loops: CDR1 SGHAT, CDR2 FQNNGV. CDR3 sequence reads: CASSFALPGTGFEQYF. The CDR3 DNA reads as TGTGCCAGCAGCTTTGCCCTACCCGGGACAGGCTTCGAGCAGTACTTC.

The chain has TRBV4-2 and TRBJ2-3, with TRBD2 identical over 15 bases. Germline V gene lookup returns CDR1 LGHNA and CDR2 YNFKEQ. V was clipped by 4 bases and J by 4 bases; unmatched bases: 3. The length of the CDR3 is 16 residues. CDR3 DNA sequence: TGTGCCAGCAGCCCAGGACTAGCGGGGGGGCCAGATACGCAGTATTTT. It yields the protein CASSPGLAGGPDTQYF.

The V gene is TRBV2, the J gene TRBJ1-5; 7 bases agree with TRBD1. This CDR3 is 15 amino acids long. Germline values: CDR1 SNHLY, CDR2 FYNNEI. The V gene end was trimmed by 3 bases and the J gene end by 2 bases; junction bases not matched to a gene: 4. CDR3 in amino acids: CASSEGGQGNQPQHF. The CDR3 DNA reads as TGTGCCAGCAGTGAGGGCGGACAGGGCAATCAGCCCCAGCATTTT.

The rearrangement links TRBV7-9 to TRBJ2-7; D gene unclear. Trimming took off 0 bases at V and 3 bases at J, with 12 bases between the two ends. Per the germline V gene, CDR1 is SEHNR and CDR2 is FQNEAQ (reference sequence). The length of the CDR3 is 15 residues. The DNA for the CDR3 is TGTGCCAGCAGCTTAGCGTATTCGGCATACTACGAGCAGTACTTC. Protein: CASSLAYSAYYEQYF.

CDR3 nucleotide sequence: TGTGCCTGCGCGAGGGGAGCAACCGGGGAGCTGTTTTTT. This translates into CACARGATGELFF. V gene TRBV10-3 combines with J gene TRBJ2-2; D is tentatively TRBD1 or TRBD2 (5 bases each). Looked up from germline, CDR1 is ENHRY and CDR2 is SYGVKD. This CDR3 comprises 13 residues. Trimming stripped 11 bases from V and 5 bases from J, with 15 bases between.

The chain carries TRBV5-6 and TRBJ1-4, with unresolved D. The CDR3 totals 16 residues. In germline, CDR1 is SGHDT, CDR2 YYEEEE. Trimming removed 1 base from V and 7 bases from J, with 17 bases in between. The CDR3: CASSLLSGWGSEKLFF. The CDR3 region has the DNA TGTGCCAGCAGCTTGTTATCGGGGTGGGGAAGTGAAAAACTGTTTTTT.

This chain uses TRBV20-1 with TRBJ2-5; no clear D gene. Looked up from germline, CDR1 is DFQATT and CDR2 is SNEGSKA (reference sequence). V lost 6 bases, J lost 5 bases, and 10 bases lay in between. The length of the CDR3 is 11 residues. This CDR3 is CSALEVETQYF. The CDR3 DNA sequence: TGCAGTGCCCTAGAAGTGGAGACCCAGTACTTC.

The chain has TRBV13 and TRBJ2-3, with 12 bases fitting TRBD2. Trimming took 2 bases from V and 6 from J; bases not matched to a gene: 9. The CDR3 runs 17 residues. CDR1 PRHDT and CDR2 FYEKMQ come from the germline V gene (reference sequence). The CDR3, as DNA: TGTGCCAGCAGCTTATCCCCTAGCGGGGGGGCCACGGATACGCAGTATTTT. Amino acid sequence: CASSLSPSGGATDTQYF.

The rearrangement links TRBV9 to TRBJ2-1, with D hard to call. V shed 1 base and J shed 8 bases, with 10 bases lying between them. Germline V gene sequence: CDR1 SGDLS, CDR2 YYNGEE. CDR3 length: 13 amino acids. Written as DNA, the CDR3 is TGTGCCAGCAGCGTACGCGTGGGATATGAGCAGTTCTTC. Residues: CASSVRVGYEQFF.

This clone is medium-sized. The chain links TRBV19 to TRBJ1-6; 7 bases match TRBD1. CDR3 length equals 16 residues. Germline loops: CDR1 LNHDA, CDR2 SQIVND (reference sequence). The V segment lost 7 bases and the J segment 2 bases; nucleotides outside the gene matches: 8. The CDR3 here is CASTSTGYTYNSPLHF. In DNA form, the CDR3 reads TGTGCCAGTACTTCGACAGGGTACACCTATAATTCACCCCTCCACTTT.

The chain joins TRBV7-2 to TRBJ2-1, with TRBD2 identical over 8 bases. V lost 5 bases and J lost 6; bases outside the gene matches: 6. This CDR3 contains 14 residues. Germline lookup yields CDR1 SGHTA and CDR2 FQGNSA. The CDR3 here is CASSPPGGSNEQFF. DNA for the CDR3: TGTGCCAGCAGCCCACCGGGAGGGAGCAATGAGCAGTTCTTC.

Here the CDR3 DNA reads TGCGCCAGCAGCTTTGGGGTAGGGCACACCGGGGAGCTGTTTTTT. Encoded protein: CASSFGVGHTGELFF. The rearrangement joins TRBV5-1 to TRBJ2-2; the D is unclear. The germline V gene has CDR1 SGHRS and CDR2 YFSETQ. The CDR3 totals 15 residues. V was trimmed by 2 bases and J by 3 bases, leaving 11 bases between them.

This chain's CDR3 is CASSSVLHVNTGELFF. In DNA form, the CDR3 reads TGTGCCAGCAGCTCAGTCCTGCATGTGAACACCGGGGAGCTGTTTTTT. The rearrangement links TRBV5-8 to TRBJ2-2; D unclear. This CDR3 region has 16 residues. Trimming left V 3 bases short and J 1 base short, with 13 bases between. Germline CDR1 and CDR2: SGHTS and YDEGEE.

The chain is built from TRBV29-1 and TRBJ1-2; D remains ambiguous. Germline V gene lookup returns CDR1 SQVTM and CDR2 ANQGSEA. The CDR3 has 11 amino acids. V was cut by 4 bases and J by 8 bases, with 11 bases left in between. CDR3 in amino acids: CSVVGEWGYTF. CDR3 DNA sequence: TGCAGCGTTGTCGGGGAATGGGGCTACACCTTC.

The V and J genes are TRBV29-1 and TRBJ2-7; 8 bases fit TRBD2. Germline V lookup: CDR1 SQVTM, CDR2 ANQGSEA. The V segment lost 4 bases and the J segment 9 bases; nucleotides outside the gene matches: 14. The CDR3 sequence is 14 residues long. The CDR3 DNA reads TGCAGCGTTGTCTCCAGCGGGGGAATCCCTGGGCAGTACTTC. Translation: CSVVSSGGIPGQYF.

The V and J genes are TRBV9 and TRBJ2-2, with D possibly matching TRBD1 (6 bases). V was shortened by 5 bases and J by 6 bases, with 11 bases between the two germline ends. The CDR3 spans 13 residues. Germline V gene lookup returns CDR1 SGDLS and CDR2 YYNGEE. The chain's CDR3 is CASREGGAGELFF. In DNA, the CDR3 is TGTGCCAGCAGAGAAGGGGGTGCCGGGGAGCTGTTTTTT.

The CDR3 here is CASSYERGNEKLFF. CDR3 DNA: TGTGCCAGCAGTTATGAGCGCGGTAATGAAAAACTGTTTTTT. V is TRBV6-6 and J is TRBJ1-4; D is undetermined. There are 14 residues in the CDR3. Looked up from germline, CDR1 is MNHNY and CDR2 is SVGAGI (reference sequence). V was clipped by 3 bases and J by 4 bases, with 9 bases between them.

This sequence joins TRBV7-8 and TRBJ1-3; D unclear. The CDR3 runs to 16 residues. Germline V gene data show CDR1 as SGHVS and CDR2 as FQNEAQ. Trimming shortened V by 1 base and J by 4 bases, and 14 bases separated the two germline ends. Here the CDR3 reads CASSLVSQTFGNTIYF. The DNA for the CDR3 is TGTGCCAGCAGCTTAGTCAGCCAAACCTTCGGAAACACCATATATTTT.

The CDR3 bases are TGTGCCAGCAGCCCCGCCCTAGGCATCTGCGGCACCGGGGAGCTGTTTTTT. This gives the protein CASSPALGICGTGELFF. The chain couples TRBV7-9 to TRBJ2-2; no definite D call. Germline V CDR1 and CDR2: SEHNR, FQNEAQ (reference sequence). The CDR3 extends over 17 amino acids. V lost 5 bases, J lost 4 bases, and 20 bases lay in between.

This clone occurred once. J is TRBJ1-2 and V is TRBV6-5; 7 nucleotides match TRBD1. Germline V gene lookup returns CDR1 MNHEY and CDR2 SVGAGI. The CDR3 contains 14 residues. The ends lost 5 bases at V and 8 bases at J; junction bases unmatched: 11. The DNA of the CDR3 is TGTGCCAGCAGTCGACAGGGAGGCGGAGAGGGCTACACCTTC. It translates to CASSRQGGGEGYTF.

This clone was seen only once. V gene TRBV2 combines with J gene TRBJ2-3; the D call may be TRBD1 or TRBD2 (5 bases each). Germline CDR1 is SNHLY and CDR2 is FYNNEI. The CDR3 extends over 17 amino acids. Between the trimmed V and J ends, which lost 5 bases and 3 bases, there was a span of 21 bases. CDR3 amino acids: CASSLGELGLVTDTQYF. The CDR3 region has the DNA TGTGCCAGCAGTTTAGGGGAGTTGGGGCTCGTGACAGATACGCAGTATTTT.

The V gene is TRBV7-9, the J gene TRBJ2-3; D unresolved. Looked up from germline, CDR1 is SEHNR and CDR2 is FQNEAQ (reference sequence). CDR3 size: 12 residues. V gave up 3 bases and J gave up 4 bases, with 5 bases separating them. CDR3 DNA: TGTGCCAGCAGCTTGTCCCCAGATACGCAGTATTTT. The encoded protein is CASSLSPDTQYF.

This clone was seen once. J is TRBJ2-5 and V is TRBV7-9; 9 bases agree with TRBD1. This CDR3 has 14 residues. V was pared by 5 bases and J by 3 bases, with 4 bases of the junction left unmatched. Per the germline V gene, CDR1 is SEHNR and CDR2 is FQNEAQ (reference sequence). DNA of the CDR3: TGTGCCAGCAGCCCTCGGGACAGGGAAGAGACCCAGTACTTC. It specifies CASSPRDREETQYF.